This TCR beta chain was sequenced in a study of OX40 agonist ivuxolimab in advanced cancers. Across the study: With a range of roughly 20 to 90, age averaged about 58 years, and around 80% were male.

Regarding this clone: Its antigen remains unidentified.

Sampling times: baseline, cycle 4 day 1, cycle 7 day 1. Method: immunoSEQ multiplex PCR; TCRdb's copy keeps in-frame clones and lacks some. The table includes around 66,000 clones, around 81% detected once. Whole-study findings and limits: At 0.1 to 3.0 mg/kg, clonal expansion of CD4+ and CD8+ blood T cells had occurred by week 6. More expanded clones were found, on average, in CD8+ than in CD4+ T cells.

The CDR3 loop spans 11 amino acids. V was shortened by 3 bases and J by 6 bases, with 6 bases between the two germline ends. Per the germline V gene, CDR1 is DFQATT and CDR2 is SNEGSKA (reference sequence). Sequenced here: CD4+ or CD8+ T cells sorted from blood, sampled in a trial of the OX40 agonist ivuxolimab. This TCR came from an adult with an advanced solid tumor such as melanoma, head and neck, liver or kidney cancer. The chain recombines TRBV20-1 with TRBJ1-5; D remains unclear. The CDR3 sequence: CSASRGQPQHF. CDR3 sequence (DNA): TGCAGTGCTAGTCGAGGTCAGCCCCAGCATTTT.